What follows is one T cell receptor beta chain and its context. Antigen: not known. Germline V gene lookup returns CDR1 SGHRS and CDR2 YFSETQ. Trimming cost V 4 bases and J 7 bases; bases outside gene matches: 9. This CDR3 comprises 15 residues. These data are taken from a study of T cells in localized non-small cell lung cancer. Points from the study as a whole: As only one tumor region underwent sequencing, heterogeneity remains possible. Among the top 100 tumor clones, a median about 52 appeared in adjacent lung.

Profiled with immunoSEQ multiplex PCR; TCRdb holds only in-frame clones, not every one. The profile shows about 35,000 clones, 75% to 90% of them singletons. Sample: peripheral blood, taken before any cancer treatment. The clonotype originates from a man between 40 and 70 years old with stage I lung adenocarcinoma. V is TRBV5-1 and J is TRBJ2-1; TRBD2 matches 9 bases. The CDR3 bases are TGCGCCAGCAGCGCGGTTGGCGGGGGGGCGAATGAGCAGTTCTTC. It specifies CASSAVGGGANEQFF.